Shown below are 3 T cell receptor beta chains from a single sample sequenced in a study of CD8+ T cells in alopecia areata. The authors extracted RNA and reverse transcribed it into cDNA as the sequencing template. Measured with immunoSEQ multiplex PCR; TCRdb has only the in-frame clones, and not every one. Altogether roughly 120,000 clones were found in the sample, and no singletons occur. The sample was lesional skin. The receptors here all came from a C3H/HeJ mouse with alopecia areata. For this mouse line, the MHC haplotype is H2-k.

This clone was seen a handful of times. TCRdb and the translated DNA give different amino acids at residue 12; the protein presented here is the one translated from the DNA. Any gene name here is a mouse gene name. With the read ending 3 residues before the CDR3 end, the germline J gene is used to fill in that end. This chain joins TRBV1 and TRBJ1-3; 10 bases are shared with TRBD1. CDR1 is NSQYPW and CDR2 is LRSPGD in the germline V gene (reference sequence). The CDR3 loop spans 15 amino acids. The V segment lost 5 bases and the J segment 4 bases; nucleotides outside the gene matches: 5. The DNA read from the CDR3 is TGCACCTGCAGTACCGGGACAGGGGTCGGAAATACG. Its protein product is CTCSTGTGVGNT. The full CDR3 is CTCSTGTGVGNTLYF.

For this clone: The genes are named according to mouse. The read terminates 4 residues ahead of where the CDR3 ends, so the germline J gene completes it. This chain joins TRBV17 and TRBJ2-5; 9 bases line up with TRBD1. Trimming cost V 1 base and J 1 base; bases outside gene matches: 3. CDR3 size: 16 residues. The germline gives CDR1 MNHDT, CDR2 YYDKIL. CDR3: CASSRVTGGDQDTQYF. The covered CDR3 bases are TGTGCTAGCAGTAGAGTCACAGGGGGCGACCAAGAC. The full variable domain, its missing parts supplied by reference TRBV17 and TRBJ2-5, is DTTVKQNPRYKLARVGKPVNLICSQTMNHDTMYWYQKKPNQAPKLLLFYYDKILNREADTFEKFQSSRPNNSFCSLYIGSAGLEYSAMYLCASSRVTGGDQDTQYFGPGTRLLVL.

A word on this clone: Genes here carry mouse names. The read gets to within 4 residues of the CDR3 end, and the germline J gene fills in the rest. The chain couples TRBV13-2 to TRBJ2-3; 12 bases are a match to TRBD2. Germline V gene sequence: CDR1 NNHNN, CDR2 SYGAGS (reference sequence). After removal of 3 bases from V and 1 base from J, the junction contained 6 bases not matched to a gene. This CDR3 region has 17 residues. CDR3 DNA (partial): TGTGCCAGCGGTGGGGACTGGGGGGAGAGAGGTGCAGAA. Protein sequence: CASGGDWGERGAE. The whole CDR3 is CASGGDWGERGAETLYF.